Detailed here is one T cell receptor (beta chain). Which antigen it targets is not known. No base qualities exist here, and no much larger clone lies one base off it. The method behind the library was the immunoSEQ multiplex PCR assay. For the multiplex PCR, a mixture combining 60 forward primers for TCR Vbeta segments and 13 reverse primers for TCR Jbeta segments was used. The CDR3 region of rearranged TCR beta genes was amplified from genomic DNA with a multiplex PCR assay. On the Illumina HiSeq System, the amplified TCR beta libraries were sequenced as 87-base-pair reads. The original methods were these. A later analysis tallied around 80 million unique TCR beta chains across the 666 repertoires, and roughly 11 million of those chains were shared by two or more donors. Raw reads were error-corrected and collapsed into unique sequences by a nearest-neighbor algorithm in which closely related sequences were merged to remove PCR and sequencing errors. To assign V, D and J gene segments, CDR3 sequences were aligned to IMGT reference sequences. For a sequence to be retained, a match of at least six nucleotides to both a V gene segment and a J gene segment was required. Rearrangements were called productive when the CDR3 lacked stop codons and stayed in frame with V and J; all others were non-productive. Following IMGT convention, CDR3 was defined as the stretch from the second conserved V-encoded cysteine to the conserved J-encoded phenylalanine. The earlier analysis of about 590 of the donors excluded sequences that lacked an unambiguous match to a single V gene segment. An earlier analysis of 500 to 600 of the donors classified V segments as functional when productive rearrangements were above 56.7% and as segregating when the standard deviation between donors was above 5%. To diagnose cytomegalovirus status from the catalog of TCR beta chain sequences, a statistical classification framework was built. In a later analysis, TCR nucleotide sequences were compared against IMGT/GENE-DB human TR gene sequences so that V and J genes could be assigned. A later analysis assigned CDR3 sequences and most-parsimonious VDJ recombination scenarios with the TCRdist pipeline. In a later analysis, each TCR beta chain was defined by its CDR3 amino acid sequence together with its V-gene family, and reads lacking a unique V-gene family were excluded. A later analysis removed roughly 590 highly shared, low-generation-probability nucleotide sequences to deal with suspected cross-contamination and a sequencing artifact. A later analysis calculated a clonal expansion index for each public chain from normalized within-repertoire ranks of inferred template counts. In a later analysis, generation probabilities were computed using a VDJ recombination model fitted to out-of-frame rearrangements, and the results were checked against IGoR. A later analysis scored TCR-TCR, TCR-HLA and TCR-CMV co-occurrence with hypergeometric tests, applying a repertoire-size bias correction to TCR pairs. To estimate false discovery rates, a later analysis permuted the HLA or CMV assignments 20 times. In a later analysis, co-occurring TCRs were grouped using DBSCAN, with TCRdist sequence similarity added in when clustering inside HLA-allele-positive subsets. Repertoires with fewer than 30,000 or more than 120,000 public chains, plus five repertoires with anomalous nucleotide sharing, were excluded from co-occurrence clustering. TCRdb retrieved this table from immuneACCESS and kept in-frame rearrangements only. Not all clones are present; in checked studies, unresolved V genes account for under half, and no reason is known for the remainder. V, J and clone size are those of that table, while D and trimming were read from the DNA. The sample table lists roughly 67,000 clones, about 71% of them with a count of one. Around 7.6% of the sample goes to the ten largest clones.

V loses 3 bases, J loses 8 bases, and the germline ends lie 13 bases apart. CDR1 and CDR2 (SEHNR, FQNEAQ) derive from the germline V gene (reference sequence). From cysteine to phenylalanine, the CDR3 is 13 amino acids long. The entry retains the CDR3 DNA only, 39 bases that are in frame from base 1. The cohort consisted of approximately 690 healthy bone marrow donors. Cohort members were all nominally healthy when sampled, although unrecorded immune exposures were likely present. The donor tested CMV seropositive, placing the donor among the 289 seropositive members of the cohort. Each donor provided a peripheral blood sample, and peripheral blood mononuclear cells were used for TCR beta sequencing. Genomic DNA was extracted from the blood cell samples with the Qiagen DNeasy Blood Extraction Kit. The record originates from a study of cytomegalovirus exposure and HLA in healthy donors listed by TCRdb under 2017. Turning to the overall study: In an earlier analysis of under 750 of the donors, less than 350 Gb of sequence data and about 110 million unique TCR beta sequences from about 179 million T cells were reported. All discovery cohort repertoires had been generated using a single sequencing platform. Along with the approximately 700-subject first cohort, a separate validation cohort of over a hundred different subjects was used. To predict cytomegalovirus infection status, the study combined high-throughput TCR immunosequencing, statistical association of individual TCRs with disease status, and machine learning. To study patterns of TCR occurrence, a later analysis re-analyzed previously published TCR beta repertoires from 650 to 750 donors and added high-resolution HLA genotyping. The study profiled the T cell repertoires of fewer than 850 subjects by immunosequencing and related them to cytomegalovirus serostatus. An early release that covered 640 HLA-typed donors contained approximately 300 gigabases of sequencing data and tens of millions of unique TCR sequences. An earlier analysis of 500 to 650 of the donors applied high-throughput TCR beta sequencing to assess whether each TCR beta V gene segment acted as functional or pseudogenic. Rather than using new phenotypic data, the later analysis identified candidate immune exposures from TCR beta sequences and from how often those sequences occurred across donors. Because of strong linkage in the cohort, four or five DR-DQ haplotypes were treated as single units for association and clustering. In a later genetic analysis, genome-wide SNP genotypes for about 65% of the roughly 700 donors were used, and that subset was treated as a discovery cohort. The aim of the study was to test whether cataloging public T cell receptors could identify signatures of past pathogen exposure. Of the roughly 430 genotyped donors, around 81% fell in the genetic ancestry cluster associated with self-reported Caucasian donors. HLA typing covered class I and class II loci at four-digit resolution. The number of donors typed differed by locus, with 629-630 for A, B, C, DRB1 and DQB1, about 500 for DQA1, some 570 for DPA1, and under 490 for DPB1. Among around 400 genotyped donors of the cohort, an average of roughly 240,000 unique TCR beta nucleotide sequences were sequenced per donor, about a sixth of them non-productive. Donor age, sex, ethnicity and CMV serostatus were compiled together with the repertoire data. Study-level results and caveats: V-gene and J-gene trimming of TCR beta chains was associated with a missense DCLRE1C variant in a later genetic analysis, and the association was replicated in an independent cohort. Compared with equally common non-associated chains, HLA-associated TCR beta chains in a later analysis were more clonally expanded and had lower generation probabilities. A further reported finding was that TCR beta sequences accurately predicted the HLA-A and HLA-B alleles for most subjects in the first cohort. According to a later genetic analysis, donors in an Asian-associated ancestry cluster had fewer N-insertions in productive TCRs than the approximately 670-donor mean. The authors suggested that the approach could potentially be extended to other disease states and immunological phenotypes. Because HLA typing was missing for some donors at each locus, association tests included only the typed subset. Immune exposure information for the cohort was limited to CMV serostatus. Broadly in line with IMGT annotations, most TCR beta V segments showed up in productive rearrangements about 87% or about 30% of the time in an earlier analysis of about 500 of the donors. Most TCR sequences were observed very rarely across donors, whereas some public TCRs were present in many individuals. The classifier was reported to diagnose cytomegalovirus status with high specificity and sensitivity in both the original and validation cohorts. The presence/absence analyses assumed that sequencing depth was roughly uniform across donors, and that assumption may not be true. Linkage disequilibrium might explain the correlated functional status among segregating V segments, but an unknown experimental factor could not be excluded. In a later analysis, the rate of TCR association differed among HLA loci, with DRB1 alleles having the most associated TCRs and HLA-C alleles having the fewest. The study listed approximately 150 TCR beta chains as associated with cytomegalovirus. In a later analysis, 15,000 to 20,000 TCR beta sequences were associated with specific HLA alleles at a false discovery rate of 0.05. Because counts were too low, seventeen rarely observed V segments, including chromosome 9 orphons, were excluded from the earlier analysis of 587 of the donors. A group of highly shared sequence variants was considered likely to be a technical artifact of the sequencing pipeline. Strong co-occurrence of HLA alleles, especially DR and DQ, made assigning TCR associations to individual alleles difficult. According to a later analysis, most CMV-associated TCR beta chains appeared to be HLA-restricted, and the HLA associations seemed to be driven largely by CMV exposure. Only TCR beta chains were sequenced in this cohort, and the absence of alpha or paired-chain data limited detectable features. Some IMGT-functional V segments, including TRBV6-2 and TRBV6-3, could not be told apart with the 87-base-pair reads, so those segments were excluded. In vitro tests confirmed that a few of the cytomegalovirus-associated TCR beta chains recognize cytomegalovirus antigens. In a later analysis, several top co-occurrence clusters were reported to appear linked to parvovirus B19, influenza, CMV and Epstein-Barr virus.

The TCR sequence derives from a man in his sixties in good health and CMV-seropositive. The specimen sequenced was PBMCs. The sequence is built from TRBV7-9 and TRBJ1-2, with no confident D gene call. The CDR3 loop reads CASSFADSGGYTF. Read as DNA, the sequence is TGTGCCAGCAGCTTCGCTGATTCGGGGGGCTACACCTTC.